This TCR beta chain was documented in a study of metastatic and nonmetastatic thyroid tumors. About the research overall: Repertoires from blood and tumor or nodule tissue of malignant and benign thyroid patients were compared.

Prior to thyroid surgery, none of the patients had received any treatment. In the study's own analysis: A papillary thyroid cancer distant-metastasis classifier was built from CDR3 differences across clinicopathological groups. TCRdb re-called clones from the PCR reads using MiXCR. TCRdb's processing, not the authors' own work, is the source of the V and J calls. This table has around 7,500 clones, less than 35% appearing once. CDR3 size: 17 residues. Germline lookup yields CDR1 SGHAT and CDR2 FQDESV (reference sequence). Trimming cost V 3 bases and J 6 bases; bases outside gene matches: 12. This clone was seen a handful of times. Its antigen is not identified. Regarding the study as a whole: In blood and tumor, TCR beta diversity was reportedly significantly higher in malignant thyroid tumors than in benign nodules.

This TCR was sampled from a female donor with papillary thyroid cancer or a benign thyroid nodule (not recorded which). Some clones in this sample may be carry-over from other donors' samples. Sequencing was carried out using tumor tissue. V gene TRBV11-1 combines with J gene TRBJ2-2; 8 bases map to TRBD2. CDR3 sequence: CASSFKRLAGVAGELFF. As DNA, the CDR3 is TGTGCCAGCAGCTTTAAACGGCTAGCGGGCGTAGCCGGGGAGCTGTTTTTT.